This T cell receptor beta chain was obtained from a study of T cell responses to AZD1222 COVID-19 vaccine. Study-wide findings and caveats: In a largely white British group with more females than males, clonal diversity was possibly underestimated. Across spike, vaccine-associated CD4 TCRs were found, dominant at 160-218 and 743-854.

With regard to this clone: What it recognizes is unknown.

Germline CDR1 SGHRS, CDR2 YFSETQ. The CDR3 has 14 residues. The V gene end was trimmed by 7 bases and the J gene end by 6 bases; junction bases not matched to a gene: 9. Clones were sequenced by immunoSEQ multiplex PCR, and TCRdb holds only the in-frame ones, with some missing. The sample holds 42,000 or so clones, around 90% seen once. The chain links TRBV5-1 to TRBJ2-4, with 8 bases aligning to TRBD2. The sequences come from peripheral blood, collected 28 days after the second dose of the MenACWY control vaccine. This TCR came from an adult who received the MenACWY meningococcal vaccine as a control. The CDR3 DNA is TGCGCCAGCGCGGGGGGAGGGCCTGGAAACATTCAGTACTTC. Its protein is CASAGGGPGNIQYF.